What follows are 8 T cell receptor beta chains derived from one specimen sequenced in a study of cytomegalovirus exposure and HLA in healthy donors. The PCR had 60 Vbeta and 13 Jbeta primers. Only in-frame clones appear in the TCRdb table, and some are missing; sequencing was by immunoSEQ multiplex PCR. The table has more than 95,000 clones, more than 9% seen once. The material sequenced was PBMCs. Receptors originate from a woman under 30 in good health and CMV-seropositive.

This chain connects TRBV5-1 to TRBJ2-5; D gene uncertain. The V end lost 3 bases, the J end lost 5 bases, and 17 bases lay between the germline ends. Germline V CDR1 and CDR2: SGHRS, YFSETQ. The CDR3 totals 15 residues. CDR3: CASSSPGLGMETQYF. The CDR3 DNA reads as TGCGCCAGCAGCTCCCCCGGTCTAGGAATGGAGACCCAGTACTTC. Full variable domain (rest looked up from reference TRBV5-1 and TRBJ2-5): KAGVTQTPRYLIKTRGQQVTLSCSPISGHRSVSWYQQTPGQGLQFLFEYFSETQRNKGNFPGRFSGRQFSNSRSEMNVSTLELGDSALYLCASSSPGLGMETQYFGPGTRLLVL.

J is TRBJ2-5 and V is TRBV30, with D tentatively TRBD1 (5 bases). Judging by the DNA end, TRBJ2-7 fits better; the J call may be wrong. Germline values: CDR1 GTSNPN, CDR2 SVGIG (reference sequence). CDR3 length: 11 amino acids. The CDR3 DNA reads TGTGCCTGGGATGACAGCTACGAGCAGTACTTC. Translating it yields CAWDDSYEQYF.

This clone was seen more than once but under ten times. CDR3 loop: CASSLGGSRGEQFF. The CDR3 DNA reads as TGTGCCAGCAGCTTAGGCGGGAGCAGAGGTGAGCAGTTCTTC. The chain recombines TRBV11-3 with TRBJ2-1, with 7 bases lining up with TRBD2. CDR1 and CDR2 from the germline V gene are SGHNT and YENEEA. The CDR3 contains 14 residues. V gave up 1 base and J gave up 9 bases; unmatched junction bases: 6. Combining the CDR3 with reference TRBV11-3 and TRBJ2-1 gives the whole variable domain EAGVVQSPRYKIIEKKQPVAFWCNPISGHNTLYWYLQNLGQGPELLIRYENEEAVDDSQLPKDRFSAERLKGVDSTLKIQPAELGDSAVYLCASSLGGSRGEQFFGPGTRLTVL.

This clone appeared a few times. The CDR3 sequence: CAWSVYGRSYNEQFF. DNA for the CDR3: TGTGCCTGGAGTGTATACGGGAGATCCTACAATGAGCAGTTCTTC. The chain combines TRBV30 with TRBJ2-1; weak D call: TRBD2 (6 bases). Trimming shortened V by 0 bases and J by 1 base, and 10 bases separated the two germline ends. Per germline, CDR1 GTSNPN and CDR2 SVGIG (reference sequence). The CDR3 has 15 residues.

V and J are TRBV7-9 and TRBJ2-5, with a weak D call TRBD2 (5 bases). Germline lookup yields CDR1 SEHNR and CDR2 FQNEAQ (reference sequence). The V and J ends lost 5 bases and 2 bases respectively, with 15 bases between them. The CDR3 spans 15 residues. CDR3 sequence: CASSHIRELQETQYF. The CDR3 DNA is TGTGCCAGCAGCCATATACGGGAATTACAAGAGACCCAGTACTTC.

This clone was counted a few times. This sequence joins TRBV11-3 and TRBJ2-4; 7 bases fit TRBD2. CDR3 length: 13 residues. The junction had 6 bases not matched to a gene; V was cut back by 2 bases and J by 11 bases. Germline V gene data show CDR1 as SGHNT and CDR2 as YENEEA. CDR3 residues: CASSLFAGEVQYF. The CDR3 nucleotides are TGTGCCAGCAGCTTATTCGCGGGAGAGGTTCAGTACTTC.

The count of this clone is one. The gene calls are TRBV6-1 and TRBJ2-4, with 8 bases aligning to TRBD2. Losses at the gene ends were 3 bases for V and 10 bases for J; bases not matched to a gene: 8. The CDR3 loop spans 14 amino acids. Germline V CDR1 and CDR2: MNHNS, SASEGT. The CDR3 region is CASSEGLAGQIQYF. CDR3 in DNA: TGTGCCAGCAGTGAGGGGCTAGCGGGTCAGATTCAGTACTTC.

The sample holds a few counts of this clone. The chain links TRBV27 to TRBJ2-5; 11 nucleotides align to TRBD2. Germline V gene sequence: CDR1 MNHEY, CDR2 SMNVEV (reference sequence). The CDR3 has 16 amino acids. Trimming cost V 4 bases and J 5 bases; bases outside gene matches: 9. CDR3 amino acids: CASSSIAGGEWETQYF. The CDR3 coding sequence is TGTGCCAGCAGTTCGATAGCGGGAGGGGAGTGGGAGACCCAGTACTTC.